This T cell receptor beta chain was found in a study of T-cell memory formation after mild COVID-19. Study information: TCR clusters largely stayed donor specific.

Study-wide points: The main location of contracting CD4+ clones was CM and EM, and that of contracting CD8+ clones was EMRA. Memory sampled before infection contained some responding clones, suggesting cross-reactive memory joined. Contracting clones from day 15 to 85 showed balanced CD4/CD8; later expanders favored CD4+.

In TCRdb, the 5' RACE reads were re-called with MiXCR into one record per CDR3 protein. The sample includes 190,000 or so distinct CDR3 sequences, around a fifth of them seen just once. This clonotype was detected a few times. Antigen unknown. Trimming removed 4 bases from V and 3 bases from J, with 14 bases in between. This CDR3 region has 14 residues. The germline gives CDR1 SGHRS, CDR2 YFSETQ. This chain links TRBV5-1 with TRBJ2-7; the D call may be TRBD1 or TRBD2 (6 bases each). This receptor was identified in an adult woman who had mild COVID-19 (a few samples of this study predate the infection). Cell type and time point are not known. Sequenced sample: PBMCs or a T cell subset sorted from them (not recorded which). The CDR3 spells CASSEGGSDYEQYF. The CDR3 coding sequence is TGCGCCAGCAGCGAGGGGGGATCTGACTACGAGCAGTACTTC.